These 8 T cell receptor beta chains share one sample of origin, sequenced in a study of identical twins. A single record per CDR3 protein comes from TCRdb applying MiXCR to the 5' RACE reads. The sample has approximately 630,000 distinct CDR3 sequences, roughly 6.6% seen once. This sample was shared with a second study, whose subject was yellow fever vaccine responses in identical twins.

Sequencing was done on a sample of PBMCs. The source of these receptors is a young woman in good health.

There are many counts of this clonotype. V gene TRBV2 combines with J gene TRBJ1-1; D is possibly TRBD1 (6 bases). CDR3 length: 15 residues. Trimming removed 5 bases from V and 1 base from J, with 14 bases in between. Germline loops: CDR1 SNHLY, CDR2 FYNNEI. The CDR3 bases are TGTGCCAGCAGTTTGGAGGGGGTTGGGAACACTGAAGCTTTCTTT. Translating gives CASSLEGVGNTEAFF.

The CDR3 here is CASISLRDRDLQHQPQHF. The CDR3 DNA reads as TGTGCCAGCATTTCCCTTCGGGACAGGGATTTGCAGCATCAGCCCCAGCATTTT. The rearrangement uses TRBV6-5 and TRBJ1-5, with 9 bases fitting TRBD1. V lost 7 bases, J lost 5 bases, and 18 bases stayed unmatched. CDR1 is MNHEY, CDR2 SVGAGI, per germline. The CDR3 spans 18 residues.

The table lists this clonotype with many counts. The V gene is TRBV10-3, the J gene TRBJ2-7; 7 bases are shared with TRBD2. This CDR3 is 14 amino acids long. V shed 8 bases, J shed 0 bases, and the junction held 7 bases outside the gene matches. The germline gives CDR1 ENHRY, CDR2 SYGVKD. CDR3 sequence (DNA): TGTGCCATCCGAGGGACTACCAGCTCCTACGAGCAGTACTTC. Its translation: CAIRGTTSSYEQYF.

This clonotype has a handful of counts. The chain employs TRBV25-1 and TRBJ2-7; no definite D call. Trimming took 5 bases from V and 7 from J, leaving 9 bases between them. CDR1 and CDR2 (germline): MGHDK, SYGVNS. This CDR3 is built from 11 residues. CDR3 sequence (DNA): TGTGCCAGCAGTAAAGTCGGGGAGCAGTACTTC. Its translation: CASSKVGEQYF.

In its sample, this clonotype was seen many times. The chain employs TRBV29-1 and TRBJ2-5; 13 bases agree with TRBD2. Germline CDR1 reads SQVTM; CDR2 reads ANQGSEA. J lost 5 bases, V lost 6 bases, and 3 bases had no gene match. CDR3 size: 13 residues. The CDR3 spells CSVLGLAGETQYF. The CDR3 DNA is TGCAGCGTCCTGGGACTAGCGGGGGAGACCCAGTACTTC.

The V gene is TRBV29-1, the J gene TRBJ1-1, with unresolved D. The germline gives CDR1 SQVTM, CDR2 ANQGSEA. Trimming took off 3 bases at V and 1 base at J, with 12 bases between the two ends. The CDR3 totals 14 residues. CDR3 loop: CSVEIVVENTEAFF. The CDR3 nucleotides read TGCAGCGTTGAGATCGTCGTAGAGAACACTGAAGCTTTCTTT.

As for this clonotype: A single base separates this from a much larger clone, so it may be a read error. This rearrangement joins TRBV5-1 to TRBJ2-7, with a tentative D call TRBD2 (5 bases). The length of the CDR3 is 13 residues. CDR1 is SGHRS and CDR2 is YFSETQ in the germline V gene. The CDR3 DNA reads as TGCGCCAGCAGCTTGGGAAGCGACTACGAGCAGAACTTC. It encodes CASSLGSDYEQNF.

This clonotype was seen many times. For the CDR3, the DNA is TGCGCCAGCAGCTTGGCCACAGGGGGACGGGATACGCAGTATTTT. Protein product: CASSLATGGRDTQYF. The chain joins TRBV5-1 to TRBJ2-3; 8 nucleotides align to TRBD1. This CDR3 contains 15 residues. Trimming cost V 0 bases and J 6 bases; bases outside gene matches: 6. Looked up from germline, CDR1 is SGHRS and CDR2 is YFSETQ.